Following are 20 T cell receptor beta chains from one sample sequenced in a study of radiotherapy plus CTLA-4 blockade in lung cancer (dated by TCRdb to between 2017 and 2018). Receptor libraries were prepared by the immunoSEQ multiplex PCR assay. TCRdb stores this immuneACCESS table with in-frame sequences only. Part of the clones is absent; in the studies checked, under half of the shortfall reflects unresolved V genes, and no reason is known for the rest. The sample data list 12,000 to 15,000 clones, and approximately 72% of these were observed just once. 40% to 65% of the sample rests with the top ten. The sample consisted of peripheral blood, taken from a patient treated with radiotherapy plus ipilimumab. The receptors here all came from a human donor with non-small cell lung cancer whose response to radiotherapy plus ipilimumab could not be evaluated.

The chain carries TRBV19 and TRBJ1-2, with a possible D match to TRBD1 (6 bases). V lost 3 bases to trimming and J lost 0 bases, with 8 bases between them. The CDR3 runs to 14 residues. Germline V lookup: CDR1 LNHDA, CDR2 SQIVND (reference sequence). The CDR3 reads CASSIPGANYGYTF. The CDR3 DNA sequence: TGTGCCAGTAGTATCCCAGGGGCTAACTATGGCTACACCTTC.

The chain links TRBV18 to TRBJ1-4, with TRBD1 identical over 7 bases. CDR3 length: 14 residues. From germline, CDR1 is KGHSH and CDR2 LQKENI. Trimming cost V 6 bases and J 5 bases; bases outside gene matches: 6. The CDR3 DNA sequence: TGTGCCAGCTCTGCGGACAGGATCAATGAAAAACTGTTTTTT. It encodes CASSADRINEKLFF. Full variable domain (missing parts from reference TRBV18 and TRBJ1-4): NAGVMQNPRHLVRRRGQEARLRCSPMKGHSHVYWYRQLPEEGLKFMVYLQKENIIDESGMPKERFSAEFPKEGPSILRIQQVVRGDSAAYFCASSADRINEKLFFGSGTQLSVL.

The table lists this clone with a few counts. The rearrangement links TRBV15 to TRBJ1-1, with 11 bases aligning to TRBD1. Germline V gene data show CDR1 as LNHNV and CDR2 as YYDKDF (reference sequence). V shed 11 bases, J shed 1 base, and the junction held 9 bases outside the gene matches. This CDR3 has 15 residues. The CDR3 nucleotides are TGTGCCGCTACGGACAGGGGGCTAGGGAACACTGAAGCTTTCTTT. Amino acids: CAATDRGLGNTEAFF.

On this clone: A far larger clone is one base from this, pointing to a likely read error. The chain's CDR3 is CASSSRGGSGNTIYF. The CDR3 bases are TGTGCCAGCAGCTCGAGGGGGGGCTCTGGAAACACCATATATTTT. The genes are TRBV5-6 and TRBJ1-3; D perhaps matches TRBD1 (6 bases). The CDR3 has 15 residues. Trimming took off 3 bases at V and 0 bases at J, with 10 bases between the two ends. Per the germline V gene, CDR1 is SGHDT and CDR2 is YYEEEE.

This chain joins TRBV27 and TRBJ1-2; unclear D gene. The CDR3 sequence is 15 residues long. V was trimmed by 2 bases and J by 3 bases, leaving 13 bases between them. Germline-derived CDR1 and CDR2 are MNHEY and SMNVEV (reference sequence). The CDR3 bases are TGTGCCAGCAGTTTAAGCGGTAACACCCACTATGGCTACACCTTC. Amino acid sequence: CASSLSGNTHYGYTF.

The chain uses TRBV29-1 and TRBJ2-3; 7 positions agree with TRBD1. With 0 bases clipped from V and 4 bases from J, the junction kept 7 bases outside the gene matches. The CDR3 extends over 15 amino acids. In germline, CDR1 is SQVTM, CDR2 ANQGSEA. CDR3 sequence: CSVEERQGWADTQYF. The CDR3 DNA reads TGCAGCGTTGAAGAGCGACAGGGTTGGGCAGATACGCAGTATTTT.

The chain recombines TRBV5-6 with TRBJ2-2; the match to TRBD1 covers 8 bases. Trimming at V came to 2 bases and at J to 1 base, leaving 4 bases not matched to a gene. The CDR3 spans 16 residues. Germline-derived CDR1 and CDR2 are SGHDT and YYEEEE. CDR3 residues: CASSFSDRENTGELFF. CDR3 sequence (DNA): TGTGCCAGCAGCTTTTCGGACAGGGAGAACACCGGGGAGCTGTTTTTT. Full variable domain (rest looked up from reference TRBV5-6 and TRBJ2-2): DAGVTQSPTHLIKTRGQQVTLRCSPKSGHDTVSWYQQALGQGPQFIFQYYEEEERQRGNFPDRFSGHQFPNYSSELNVNALLLGDSALYLCASSFSDRENTGELFFGEGSRLTVL.

In regard to this clone: Other DNA sequences in this sample translate to the same CDR3. The genes are TRBV9 and TRBJ2-3; 8 bases fit TRBD2. In germline, CDR1 is SGDLS, CDR2 YYNGEE. This CDR3 contains 15 residues. Germline trimming cut 0 bases from V and 6 bases from J; bases unmatched to any gene: 6. Here the CDR3 reads CASSVAGGPIDTQYF. CDR3 in DNA: TGTGCCAGCAGCGTAGCGGGGGGGCCAATTGATACGCAGTATTTT.

This rearrangement joins TRBV7-8 to TRBJ1-5, with 7 bases lining up with TRBD1. Losses at the gene ends were 6 bases for V and 5 bases for J; bases not matched to a gene: 7. CDR1 is SGHVS and CDR2 is FQNEAQ in the germline V gene. The CDR3 sequence is 14 residues long. Here the CDR3 reads CASRPLGGDQPQHF. CDR3 nucleotide sequence: TGTGCCAGCAGGCCTCTAGGGGGCGATCAGCCCCAGCATTTT.

The rearrangement joins TRBV30 to TRBJ1-3, with 7 positions matching TRBD1. V shed 1 base and J 7 bases; nucleotides not matched to a gene: 4. The CDR3 loop spans 13 amino acids. CDR1 and CDR2 (germline): GTSNPN, SVGIG (reference sequence). The CDR3 spells CAWSDGQVNTIYF. The CDR3 bases are TGTGCCTGGAGTGATGGACAGGTGAACACCATATATTTT.

The V and J genes are TRBV5-1 and TRBJ2-1, with unresolved D. Trimming took off 2 bases at V and 10 bases at J, with 16 bases between the two ends. The germline CDR1 and CDR2 sequences are SGHRS and YFSETQ. The CDR3 extends over 14 amino acids. CDR3 amino acids: CASSLVGTSWEQFF. For the CDR3, the DNA is TGCGCCAGCAGCTTAGTGGGCACCTCATGGGAGCAGTTCTTC.

The rearrangement uses TRBV6-5 and TRBJ2-7, with TRBD2 matching 10 bases. This CDR3 has 14 amino acids. The V gene's germline CDR1 is MNHEY and CDR2 SVGAGI. After removal of 5 bases from V and 3 bases from J, the junction contained 4 bases not matched to a gene. The CDR3 coding sequence is TGTGCCAGCAGTCTGAGCGGGGGGGACTACGAGCAGTACTTC. It translates to CASSLSGGDYEQYF.

As to this clone: Here the CDR3 omits its conserved ending phenylalanine or tryptophan, so a read error is the likely source. The chain joins TRBV6-1 to TRBJ1-4; D is possibly TRBD1 (5 bases). The germline CDR1 and CDR2 sequences are MNHNS and SASEGT. The CDR3 length is 15 residues. Trimming pared 8 bases from V and 3 bases from J, leaving 16 bases between. Here the CDR3 DNA reads TGTGCCAGCGGGATCGACAGTACATCTAATGAAAAACTGTTTTCT. It is translated as CASGIDSTSNEKLFS.

This clone was detected a few times. The genes are TRBV29-1 and TRBJ1-4; D is possibly TRBD1 (6 bases). This CDR3 is built from 14 residues. CDR1 is SQVTM, CDR2 ANQGSEA, per germline. Deletions cut 8 bases from V and 0 bases from J, with 13 bases between. For the CDR3, the DNA is TGCAGCTTTACAGGGAGTGCAACTAATGAAAAACTGTTTTTT. Residues: CSFTGSATNEKLFF.

Concerning this clone itself: Other DNA variants within this sample encode the same CDR3. The chain combines TRBV5-1 with TRBJ2-5; 8 positions agree with TRBD2. This CDR3 is 15 amino acids long. Germline assignment: CDR1 SGHRS and CDR2 YFSETQ. The V gene end was trimmed by 0 bases and the J gene end by 3 bases; junction bases not matched to a gene: 4. The CDR3 is CASSLARGGEETQYF. In DNA, the CDR3 is TGCGCCAGCAGCTTGGCCCGGGGGGGCGAAGAGACCCAGTACTTC.

In this sample, this clone turned up a few times. In nucleotides, the CDR3 is TGCAGCGTTGCAGACACTGAAGCTTTCTTT. Translation gives CSVADTEAFF. The chain links TRBV29-1 to TRBJ1-1; unclear D gene. V was shortened by 4 bases and J by 3 bases, with 3 bases between the two germline ends. The CDR3 runs 10 residues. Germline CDR1 reads SQVTM; CDR2 reads ANQGSEA.

This clone was counted once. This chain links TRBV5-1 with TRBJ2-3; 14 bases line up with TRBD2. The CDR3 extends over 16 amino acids. Germline CDR1 SGHRS, CDR2 YFSETQ. Germline trimming cut 4 bases from V and 4 bases from J; bases unmatched to any gene: 5. Written as DNA, the CDR3 is TGCGCCAGCAGCGCGGGACTAGCGGGGGTGGCAGATACGCAGTATTTT. Translation: CASSAGLAGVADTQYF.

This clone is a singleton in its sample. V usage is TRBV5-1 and J usage is TRBJ1-1; TRBD1 might be the D (5 bases). Germline-derived CDR1 and CDR2 are SGHRS and YFSETQ. The CDR3 runs 16 residues. Trimming took 3 bases from V and 3 from J, leaving 18 bases between them. CDR3 in DNA: TGCGCCAGCAGCTCCGGCGGTCAGGGTCTAGACACTGAAGCTTTCTTT. Protein sequence: CASSSGGQGLDTEAFF.

This chain's CDR3 is CASSLVTGGTGTEAFF. The CDR3 DNA sequence: TGCGCCAGCAGCTTGGTAACAGGGGGTACGGGCACTGAAGCTTTCTTT. V gene TRBV5-1 combines with J gene TRBJ1-1, with TRBD1 matching 8 bases. The germline CDR1 and CDR2 sequences are SGHRS and YFSETQ. This CDR3 has 16 amino acids. The J segment lost 4 bases and the V segment lost 0 bases, leaving 8 bases of the junction unmatched.

This sequence joins TRBV5-6 and TRBJ2-3; maybe TRBD2 (5 bases). The V gene's germline CDR1 is SGHDT and CDR2 YYEEEE. Between the trimmed V and J ends, which lost 3 bases and 6 bases, there was a span of 14 bases. The CDR3 contains 14 residues. The chain's CDR3 is CASSSAGGRDTQYF. In DNA form, the CDR3 reads TGTGCCAGCAGCTCGGCGGGCGGGCGGGATACGCAGTATTTT.